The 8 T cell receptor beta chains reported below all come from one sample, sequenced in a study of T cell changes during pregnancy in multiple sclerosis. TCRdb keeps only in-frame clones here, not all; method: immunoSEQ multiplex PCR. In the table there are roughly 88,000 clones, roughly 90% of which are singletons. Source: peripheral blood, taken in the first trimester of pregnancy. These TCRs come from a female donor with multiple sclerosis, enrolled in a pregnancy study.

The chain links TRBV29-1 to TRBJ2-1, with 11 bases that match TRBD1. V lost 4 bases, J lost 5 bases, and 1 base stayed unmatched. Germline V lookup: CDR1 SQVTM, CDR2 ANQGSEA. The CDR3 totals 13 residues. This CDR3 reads CSVGTGGHNEQFF. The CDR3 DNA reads TGCAGCGTTGGGACAGGGGGCCACAATGAGCAGTTCTTC.

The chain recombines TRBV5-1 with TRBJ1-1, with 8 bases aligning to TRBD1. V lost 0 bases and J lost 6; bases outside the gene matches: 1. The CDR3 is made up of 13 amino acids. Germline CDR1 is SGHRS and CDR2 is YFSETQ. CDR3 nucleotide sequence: TGCGCCAGCAGCTTGGACAGGGGGGCTGAAGCTTTCTTT. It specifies CASSLDRGAEAFF.

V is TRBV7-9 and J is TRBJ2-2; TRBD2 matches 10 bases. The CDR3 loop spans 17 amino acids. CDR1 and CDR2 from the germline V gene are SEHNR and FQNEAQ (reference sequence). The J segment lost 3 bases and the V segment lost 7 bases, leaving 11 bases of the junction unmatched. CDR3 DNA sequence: TGTGCCAGCATCCACACTAGCGGGGTCTACTACACCGGGGAGCTGTTTTTT. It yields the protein CASIHTSGVYYTGELFF.

In DNA form, the CDR3 reads TGTGCCAGCAGTTCCGACCGGGACAGGGATGGCTACACCTTC. The encoded protein is CASSSDRDRDGYTF. V usage is TRBV27 and J usage is TRBJ1-2, with TRBD1 matching 9 bases. V gave up 4 bases and J gave up 6 bases; unmatched junction bases: 6. Looked up from germline, CDR1 is MNHEY and CDR2 is SMNVEV (reference sequence). This CDR3 has 14 residues.

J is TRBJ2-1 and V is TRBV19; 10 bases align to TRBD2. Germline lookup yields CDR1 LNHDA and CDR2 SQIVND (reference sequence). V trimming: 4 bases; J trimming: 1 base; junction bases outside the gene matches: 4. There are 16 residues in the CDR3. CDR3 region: CASSKLAGTSYNEQFF. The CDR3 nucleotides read TGTGCCAGTAGTAAACTAGCGGGAACGTCCTACAATGAGCAGTTCTTC.

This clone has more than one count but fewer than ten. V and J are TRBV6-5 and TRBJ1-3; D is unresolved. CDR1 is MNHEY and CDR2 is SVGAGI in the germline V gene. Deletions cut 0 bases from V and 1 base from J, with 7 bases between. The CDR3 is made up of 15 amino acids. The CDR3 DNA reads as TGTGCCAGCAGTTACTCGGGAGCATCTGGAAACACCATATATTTT. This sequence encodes CASSYSGASGNTIYF.

CDR3 protein: CASSEGWTGLKGGYTF. DNA for the CDR3: TGTGCCAGCAGTGAAGGGTGGACAGGGTTAAAGGGTGGCTACACCTTC. The genes are TRBV2 and TRBJ1-2, with 8 bases aligning to TRBD1. With 1 base clipped from V and 7 bases from J, the junction kept 11 bases outside the gene matches. Germline V gives CDR1 SNHLY, CDR2 FYNNEI. The CDR3 has 16 amino acids.

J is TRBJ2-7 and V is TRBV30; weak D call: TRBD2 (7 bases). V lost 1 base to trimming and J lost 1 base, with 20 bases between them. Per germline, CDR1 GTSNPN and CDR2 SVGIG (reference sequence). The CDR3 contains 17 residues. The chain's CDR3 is CAWSEAGQRGRSYEQYF. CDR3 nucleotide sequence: TGTGCCTGGAGTGAGGCCGGACAGCGGGGCAGGTCCTACGAGCAGTACTTC.